Listed below are T cell receptor beta chains from one sample, sequenced in a study of control samples from healthy donors and cancer patients. Generated by immunoSEQ multiplex PCR, the TCRdb table keeps only in-frame clones and is missing some. The sample carries around 51,000 clones, 75% to 90% recorded once. Sequencing used blood. The source of these receptors is a man between 65 and 80 years old in good health. CDR3s include the opening cysteine and the closing phenylalanine or tryptophan. D genes are given only for firm matches. Where a row states a size, it is once, few, many or the class of an expanded clone; other rows omit it.

clone size: -
D gene: -
J gene: TRBJ2-1
V gene: TRBV15
CDR3 DNA: TGTGCCACCAGCATAGCCTACTACAATGAGCAGTTCTTC
CDR3 protein: CATSIAYYNEQFF

clone size: once
D gene: -
J gene: TRBJ2-1
V gene: TRBV11-2
CDR3 DNA: TGTGCCAGCAGCCCCGGACTGAGCTCCTACAATGAGCAGTTCTTC
CDR3 protein: CASSPGLSSYNEQFF

clone size: -
D gene: TRBD1
J gene: TRBJ1-2
V gene: TRBV12-3/TRBV12-4
CDR3 DNA: TGTGCCAGCAGTTTTAACAGGGGCGATGGCTACACCTTC
CDR3 protein: CASSFNRGDGYTF

clone size: -
D gene: -
J gene: TRBJ2-3
V gene: TRBV28
CDR3 DNA: TGTGCCAGCACCGGCCTGGGGGGCTATGGCACAGATACGCAGTATTTT
CDR3 protein: CASTGLGGYGTDTQYF

clone size: once
D gene: -
J gene: TRBJ2-2
V gene: TRBV5-4
CDR3 DNA: TGTGCCAGCAGCGCCATGGTAGACACCGGGGAGCTGTTTTTT
CDR3 protein: CASSAMVDTGELFF

clone size: -
D gene: -
J gene: TRBJ2-2
V gene: TRBV2
CDR3 DNA: TGTGCCAGCAGTGAGCAGCCCACCGGGGAGCTGTTTTTT
CDR3 protein: CASSEQPTGELFF

clone size: -
D gene: TRBD1
J gene: TRBJ2-5
V gene: TRBV4-2
CDR3 DNA: TGTGCCAGCAGCCAAAGGGGGACAGTTGGGGGCCAAGAGACCCAGTACTTC
CDR3 protein: CASSQRGTVGGQETQYF

clone size: -
D gene: TRBD2
J gene: TRBJ2-1
V gene: TRBV19
CDR3 DNA: TGTGCCAGTAGTATACGACTAGCGGGGGGCGACAATGAGCAGTTCTTC
CDR3 protein: CASSIRLAGGDNEQFF

clone size: -
D gene: TRBD1
J gene: TRBJ2-7
V gene: TRBV18
CDR3 DNA: TGTGCCAGCTCACCTGCCCAGCGACAGGGCTACGAGCAGTACTTC
CDR3 protein: CASSPAQRQGYEQYF

clone size: once
D gene: -
J gene: TRBJ2-2
V gene: TRBV2
CDR3 DNA: TGTGCCAGCAGTGGAGTTGTCACCGGGGAGCTGTTTTTT
CDR3 protein: CASSGVVTGELFF

clone size: -
D gene: TRBD2
J gene: TRBJ2-7
V gene: TRBV4-1
CDR3 DNA: TGCGCCAGCAGCCCTCGCCTATCGGGAGGGCCCAAGGAGCAGTACTTC
CDR3 protein: CASSPRLSGGPKEQYF

clone size: -
D gene: -
J gene: TRBJ2-2
V gene: TRBV7-3
CDR3 DNA: TGTGCCAGCAGCTTACTAGGGGGGCTTTTAGGGAACACCGGGGAGCTGTTTTTT
CDR3 protein: CASSLLGGLLGNTGELFF

clone size: once
D gene: TRBD1
J gene: TRBJ2-5
V gene: TRBV5-4
CDR3 DNA: TGTGCCAGCAGCTTGTCGACAGGGGAGACCCAGTACTTC
CDR3 protein: CASSLSTGETQYF

clone size: -
D gene: -
J gene: TRBJ2-2
V gene: TRBV7-9
CDR3 DNA: TGTGCCAGCAGCCCGCTGTCCGGGAGCACCGGGGAGCTGTTTTTT
CDR3 protein: CASSPLSGSTGELFF

clone size: -
D gene: -
J gene: TRBJ1-5
V gene: TRBV5-1
CDR3 DNA: TGCGCCAGCAGCTTGGGATCGGGGGGCGGCAATCAGCCCCAGCATTTT
CDR3 protein: CASSLGSGGGNQPQHF

clone size: few
D gene: TRBD1
J gene: TRBJ2-1
V gene: TRBV18
CDR3 DNA: TGTGCCAGCTCCTTACAGGGGTTCTCTATCGATGAGCAGTTCTTC
CDR3 protein: CASSLQGFSIDEQFF

clone size: -
D gene: -
J gene: TRBJ2-1
V gene: TRBV5-1
CDR3 DNA: TGCGCCAGCAGCCAGGGATCAGGGTTTGGCGAGCAGTTCTTC
CDR3 protein: CASSQGSGFGEQFF

clone size: few
D gene: -
J gene: TRBJ2-6
V gene: TRBV18
CDR3 DNA: TGTGCCAGCTCACAGGGTTCTGGGGCCAACGTCCTGACTTTC
CDR3 protein: CASSQGSGANVLTF

clone size: -
D gene: -
J gene: TRBJ1-5
V gene: TRBV7-8
CDR3 DNA: TGTGCCAGCAGCTTAGGGGACCCAGGGGTTCAGCCCCAGCATTTT
CDR3 protein: CASSLGDPGVQPQHF

clone size: -
D gene: -
J gene: TRBJ2-7
V gene: TRBV5-1
CDR3 DNA: TGCGCCAGCAGGTCGTACCCCGTCACTAGAGACTACGAGCAGTACTTC
CDR3 protein: CASRSYPVTRDYEQYF

clone size: -
D gene: -
J gene: TRBJ2-7
V gene: TRBV20-1
CDR3 DNA: TGCAGTGCTAGTAAGGAGATGGGGTCCTACGAGCAGTACTTC
CDR3 protein: CSASKEMGSYEQYF

clone size: -
D gene: -
J gene: TRBJ1-1
V gene: TRBV4-1
CDR3 DNA: TGCGCCAGCAGCCAAGGTTCGGGGCGGCAAGCTTTCTTT
CDR3 protein: CASSQGSGRQAFF

clone size: -
D gene: -
J gene: TRBJ2-2
V gene: TRBV4-1
CDR3 DNA: TGCGCCAGCAGCCAAGTGGCAGGGACCGGGGAGCTGTTTTTT
CDR3 protein: CASSQVAGTGELFF

clone size: -
D gene: -
J gene: TRBJ2-5
V gene: TRBV7-3
CDR3 DNA: TGTGCCAGCAGCCCAGGGGGAGGGGAGACCCAGTACTTC
CDR3 protein: CASSPGGGETQYF

clone size: -
D gene: TRBD1
J gene: TRBJ2-6
V gene: TRBV18
CDR3 DNA: TGTGCCAGCTCACTGAGGGACAGCTCTGGGGCCAACGTCCTGACTTTC
CDR3 protein: CASSLRDSSGANVLTF

clone size: -
D gene: TRBD1
J gene: TRBJ1-5
V gene: TRBV29-1
CDR3 DNA: TGCAGCGTTGCCATGACAGGGAATGATCAGCCCCAGCATTTT
CDR3 protein: CSVAMTGNDQPQHF

clone size: -
D gene: TRBD1
J gene: TRBJ1-5
V gene: TRBV18
CDR3 DNA: TGTGCCAGCTCACCGGGACAGATGTATAGCAATCAGCCCCAGCATTTT
CDR3 protein: CASSPGQMYSNQPQHF

clone size: -
D gene: -
J gene: TRBJ1-1
V gene: TRBV5-1
CDR3 DNA: TGCGCCAGCAGCTTGGCGGCAGGCCTGAACACTGAAGCTTTCTTT
CDR3 protein: CASSLAAGLNTEAFF

clone size: once
D gene: TRBD2
J gene: TRBJ2-7
V gene: TRBV7-9
CDR3 DNA: TGTGCCAGCAGCTTAGCGACTAGCGGGAGTGCCGAGCAGTACTTC
CDR3 protein: CASSLATSGSAEQYF

clone size: -
D gene: -
J gene: TRBJ2-7
V gene: TRBV2
CDR3 DNA: TGTGCCAGCAGTGGCGGTGGCGGCTTACGCGAGCAGTACTTC
CDR3 protein: CASSGGGGLREQYF

clone size: -
D gene: TRBD1
J gene: TRBJ2-1
V gene: TRBV6-5
CDR3 DNA: TGTGCCACCCGGGACAGGGGGGATGAGCAGTTCTTC
CDR3 protein: CATRDRGDEQFF

clone size: -
D gene: -
J gene: TRBJ2-7
V gene: TRBV6-5
CDR3 DNA: TGTGCCAGCAGGATGGACATGACCTCCTACGAGCAGTACTTC
CDR3 protein: CASRMDMTSYEQYF

clone size: -
D gene: TRBD2
J gene: TRBJ2-1
V gene: TRBV3-1/TRBV3-2
CDR3 DNA: TGTGCCAGCAGCCAACAGGCTAGCGGCTCCGCGCAGTTCTTC
CDR3 protein: CASSQQASGSAQFF

clone size: -
D gene: TRBD2
J gene: TRBJ2-1
V gene: TRBV20-1
CDR3 DNA: TGCAGTGCTAGTTTCCAGCGGGGGGGCCTTGGTGAGCAGTTCTTC
CDR3 protein: CSASFQRGGLGEQFF

clone size: -
D gene: -
J gene: TRBJ2-4
V gene: TRBV10-1
CDR3 DNA: TGCGCCCCCCAGTTGGAAGCCAAAAACATTCAGTACTTC
CDR3 protein: CAPQLEAKNIQYF

clone size: -
D gene: -
J gene: TRBJ1-5
V gene: TRBV16
CDR3 DNA: TGTGCCAGCAGCCAACAAACCCGGATGAAGCCCCAGCATTTT
CDR3 protein: CASSQQTRMKPQHF

clone size: few
D gene: -
J gene: TRBJ1-2
V gene: TRBV19
CDR3 DNA: TGTGCCACTTCATGGCCCACTAACTATGGCTACACCTTC
CDR3 protein: CATSWPTNYGYTF

clone size: -
D gene: -
J gene: TRBJ2-2
V gene: TRBV3-1/TRBV3-2
CDR3 DNA: TGTGCCAGCAGCCAAGTAAACAGGCTCGCGAACACCGGGGAGCTGTTTTTT
CDR3 protein: CASSQVNRLANTGELFF

clone size: -
D gene: TRBD1
J gene: TRBJ2-5
V gene: TRBV2
CDR3 DNA: TGTGCCAGCAGTGGGGGGACAGGGGGCTTCCAAGAGACCCAGTACTTC
CDR3 protein: CASSGGTGGFQETQYF

clone size: -
D gene: -
J gene: TRBJ1-1
V gene: TRBV6-1
CDR3 DNA: TGTGCCAGCAGTGAGCGCGCTGAAGCTTTCTTT
CDR3 protein: CASSERAEAFF